The 15 T cell receptor beta chains listed next were all sequenced from one sample in a study of T cells in localized non-small cell lung cancer. TCRdb's table, derived via immunoSEQ multiplex PCR, lists solely in-frame clones and lacks some. The repertoire consists of 60,000 or so clones, with roughly 79% occurring once and the leading ten covering about 4.5%. The sample in question was PBMCs, obtained before any cancer treatment. These receptor sequences come from a man aged 40 to 75 with stage II lung adenocarcinoma.

The CDR3 DNA is TGTGCCAGCAGGGCCGACAGGGGTCGGTACACTGAAGCTTTCTTT. Encoded protein: CASRADRGRYTEAFF. V is TRBV6-5 and J is TRBJ1-1; 8 bases fit TRBD1. Trimming cost V 6 bases and J 3 bases; bases outside gene matches: 9. CDR3 length: 15 amino acids. Germline V gene lookup returns CDR1 MNHEY and CDR2 SVGAGI.

The rearrangement uses TRBV6-1 and TRBJ2-7; either TRBD1 or TRBD2 may supply D (5 bases each). CDR1 and CDR2 (germline): MNHNS, SASEGT. This CDR3 is built from 13 residues. V lost 4 bases and J 6 bases, leaving 13 bases between the germline ends. For the CDR3, the DNA is TGTGCCAGCAGTGTCAGGGACGATGGCGAGCAGTACTTC. Protein: CASSVRDDGEQYF.

This sequence joins TRBV30 and TRBJ1-2; 8 bases map to TRBD1. The CDR3 spans 14 residues. Germline assignment: CDR1 GTSNPN and CDR2 SVGIG (reference sequence). J was trimmed by 4 bases and V by 3 bases; bases with no gene match: 7. CDR3 DNA: TGTGCCTGGAGCTATCAGGGGGCCGGCTATGGCTACACCTTC. Its protein product is CAWSYQGAGYGYTF.

The genes are TRBV6-5 and TRBJ2-7; 8 bases line up with TRBD2. Trimming at V came to 6 bases and at J to 5 bases, leaving 9 bases not matched to a gene. Germline V lookup: CDR1 MNHEY, CDR2 SVGAGI. The CDR3 has 14 residues. The CDR3 here is CASSPQAGGHEQYF. CDR3 in DNA: TGTGCCAGCAGCCCTCAGGCGGGAGGACACGAGCAGTACTTC.

The CDR3 reads CASSLDRGGHGYTF. The DNA of the CDR3 is TGTGCCAGCAGCTTAGACAGGGGCGGCCATGGCTACACCTTC. This sequence joins TRBV7-3 and TRBJ1-2, with TRBD1 matching over 8 bases. Trimming removed 2 bases from V and 6 bases from J; junction bases left unmatched: 5. The CDR3 extends over 14 amino acids. In germline, CDR1 is SGHTA, CDR2 FQGTGA.

The rearrangement uses TRBV30 and TRBJ2-2; TRBD1 matches at 7 bases. The V and J ends lost 0 bases and 7 bases, in that order; junction bases with no gene match: 14. The CDR3 has 17 amino acids. Germline CDR1 and CDR2: GTSNPN and SVGIG (reference sequence). The CDR3 coding sequence is TGTGCCTGGAGTGTCCCTCGCACAGGGGAGATTAGCGGGGAGCTGTTTTTT. The encoded protein is CAWSVPRTGEISGELFF.

The chain recombines TRBV7-9 with TRBJ2-3, with TRBD1 matching 10 bases. CDR1 is SEHNR, CDR2 FQNEAQ, per germline (reference sequence). J gave up 1 base and V 0 bases, and 1 base lay outside the gene matches. The length of the CDR3 is 16 residues. The CDR3 spells CASSLAGTGGTDTQYF. CDR3 coding DNA: TGTGCCAGCAGCTTAGCGGGGACAGGGGGCACAGATACGCAGTATTTT.

This chain links TRBV1 with TRBJ2-7; the tabulated D call, TRBD2, remains unverified against the DNA. TRBV1 is labeled a pseudogene. The CDR3 has 15 amino acids. This chain's CDR3 is CTSRARLAGAYEQYF. Written as DNA, the CDR3 is TGCACCAGCAGAGCAAGGCTAGCGGGAGCCTACGAGCAGTACTTC.

This chain links TRBV28 with TRBJ2-1; D is unclear. The CDR3 has 13 residues. With 1 base removed from V and 15 bases from J, the gap between germline ends came to 16 bases. Germline-derived CDR1 and CDR2 are MDHEN and SYDVKM. CDR3 in DNA: TGTGCCAGCAGTTTATCGTACGGGCAGGTCGGGTTCTTC. This gives the protein CASSLSYGQVGFF.

The chain recombines TRBV29-1 with TRBJ1-1; D may be TRBD1 (5 bases). The CDR3 runs 13 residues. The V and J ends lost 2 bases and 5 bases respectively, with 12 bases between them. The germline V gene encodes CDR1 SQVTM and CDR2 ANQGSEA. DNA for the CDR3: TGCAGCGTTGAACCGGGACTGAGGACTGAAGCTTTCTTT. It codes for CSVEPGLRTEAFF.

The chain recombines TRBV7-9 with TRBJ2-3; D call uncertain. Germline V CDR1 and CDR2: SEHNR, FQNEAQ (reference sequence). V lost 4 bases, J lost 6 bases, and 8 bases lay in between. The CDR3 is made up of 12 amino acids. CDR3 residues: CASSSLGDTQYF. The CDR3 nucleotides read TGTGCCAGCAGCTCGTTAGGGGATACGCAGTATTTT.

The chain has TRBV4-3 and TRBJ2-7; TRBD1 matches at 10 bases. This CDR3 is 14 amino acids long. CDR1 LGHNA and CDR2 YSLEER come from the germline V gene. Unmatched junction bases numbered 2, after V lost 4 bases and J lost 2 bases. DNA of the CDR3: TGCGCCAGCAGCCGGGACAGGGGCCCCTACGAGCAGTACTTC. Translation: CASSRDRGPYEQYF.

This chain connects TRBV5-1 to TRBJ2-1; D tentatively fits TRBD1 or TRBD2 (6 bases each). CDR1 is SGHRS and CDR2 is YFSETQ in the germline V gene. V lost 2 bases to trimming and J lost 10 bases, with 10 bases between them. There are 12 residues in the CDR3. The CDR3: CASSLGGREQFF. The CDR3 DNA follows: TGCGCCAGCAGCTTAGGGGGGAGGGAGCAGTTCTTC.

The chain employs TRBV28 and TRBJ1-1; D ambiguous. The CDR3 has 8 amino acids. Trimming left V 10 bases short and J 12 bases short, with 9 bases between. CDR1 is MDHEN and CDR2 is SYDVKM in the germline V gene. CDR3 sequence reads: CATEGTFF. The DNA for the CDR3 is TGTGCCACCGAGGGTACTTTCTTT.

This clone has just one count. The chain carries TRBV2 and TRBJ1-5, with a possible D match to TRBD1 (5 bases). The germline gives CDR1 SNHLY, CDR2 FYNNEI. Trimming took off 6 bases at V and 3 bases at J, with 18 bases between the two ends. The CDR3 totals 16 residues. In nucleotides, the CDR3 is TGTGCCAGCAGCATTACAAGAGGGGCCTCCAATCAGCCCCAGCATTTT. It encodes CASSITRGASNQPQHF.